The subject of this entry is one TCR beta chain. As yet, its antigen is unknown. This sample stems from a study of cytotoxic CD8 clonotypes in ibrutinib-treated CLL. Findings and limits, study-wide: Clonality was higher at ibrutinib response and returned toward baseline at progression.

The method was immunoSEQ multiplex PCR; TCRdb's version includes in-frame clones alone and lacks a portion of them. The data contain some 120,000 clones, approximately 58% of them seen just once; the ten biggest clones take up 37%. This clonotype was sampled from a human donor with chronic lymphocytic leukemia. Material: PBMCs, obtained after 24 months of ibrutinib treatment.

CDR3 amino acids: CASSHHLRGGDLGNQPQHF. Written as DNA, the CDR3 is TGCGCCAGCAGCCACCACTTACGCGGCGGGGACTTAGGTAATCAGCCCCAGCATTTT. V is TRBV4-3 and J is TRBJ1-5; D may be TRBD1 (5 bases). CDR1 and CDR2 from the germline V gene are LGHNA and YSLEER. The CDR3 contains 19 residues. V shed 3 bases and J shed 4 bases, with 25 bases lying between them.